The 32 T cell receptor beta chains below come from one sample, sequenced in a study of T cell responses to AZD1222 COVID-19 vaccine. Clones were read by immunoSEQ multiplex PCR, and TCRdb kept only the in-frame ones, dropping some. The data show about 42,000 clones, approximately 80% seen once. This specimen was peripheral blood, taken 28 days after the second AZD1222 dose. The receptors were gathered from an adult who received the AZD1222 COVID-19 vaccine.

The chain uses TRBV5-1 and TRBJ2-7, with 10 bases matching TRBD2. Germline lookup yields CDR1 SGHRS and CDR2 YFSETQ. This CDR3 contains 16 residues. V trimming: 4 bases; J trimming: 2 bases; junction bases outside the gene matches: 9. CDR3 sequence: CASSLAGAGGTYEQYF. DNA for the CDR3: TGCGCCAGCAGCCTCGCGGGAGCGGGGGGGACCTACGAGCAGTACTTC.

The V and J genes are TRBV4-1 and TRBJ2-7; TRBD2 aligns across 11 bases. Germline V gene sequence: CDR1 MGHRA, CDR2 YSYEKL. The CDR3 is 17 amino acids. After removal of 5 bases from V and 6 bases from J, the junction contained 15 bases not matched to a gene. CDR3 in DNA: TGCGCCAGCAGCAAAAGACTAGCGGGGTCCCACGTTAGCGAGCAGTACTTC. Residues: CASSKRLAGSHVSEQYF.

The rearrangement joins TRBV9 to TRBJ2-5, with D perhaps TRBD1 or TRBD2 (5 bases each). The germline V and J ends were trimmed by 0 bases and 4 bases, with 10 bases remaining between them. The germline CDR1 and CDR2 sequences are SGDLS and YYNGEE. The CDR3 covers 14 residues. The CDR3 DNA reads as TGTGCCAGCAGCGTAGGTGGGGCGGGAGAGACCCAGTACTTC. Protein: CASSVGGAGETQYF.

The chain employs TRBV5-6 and TRBJ2-5; the match to TRBD2 covers 13 bases. CDR3 length: 15 residues. In germline, CDR1 is SGHDT, CDR2 YYEEEE. V was pared by 5 bases and J by 2 bases, with 3 bases of the junction left unmatched. DNA for the CDR3: TGTGCCAGCAGTCGACTAGCGGGGGGACAAGAGACCCAGTACTTC. It is translated as CASSRLAGGQETQYF.

The chain is built from TRBV6-5 and TRBJ1-5, with D perhaps TRBD1 (5 bases). Trimming stripped 5 bases from V and 5 bases from J, with 13 bases between. The CDR3 spans 14 residues. Per the germline V gene, CDR1 is MNHEY and CDR2 is SVGAGI. Written as DNA, the CDR3 is TGTGCCAGCAGTCCGTCAGGGTCCCATCAGCCCCAGCATTTT. Its translation: CASSPSGSHQPQHF.

The chain joins TRBV2 to TRBJ1-1; weak D call: TRBD1 (5 bases). V shed 8 bases and J shed 3 bases, with 10 bases lying between them. The germline V gene encodes CDR1 SNHLY and CDR2 FYNNEI. This CDR3 has 12 residues. The CDR3 here is CASGGEDTEAFF. The DNA of the CDR3 is TGTGCCAGCGGGGGGGAGGACACTGAAGCTTTCTTT.

The J gene is TRBJ2-5, the V gene TRBV9; the D gene is possibly TRBD1 (6 bases). The CDR3 totals 14 residues. V lost 2 bases, J lost 2 bases, and 10 bases lay in between. Germline values: CDR1 SGDLS, CDR2 YYNGEE. CDR3 nucleotides: TGTGCCAGCAGCGTGGGGACAAATCAAGAGACCCAGTACTTC. This encodes CASSVGTNQETQYF.

In this sample, this clone turned up once. The chain employs TRBV27 and TRBJ1-5; the match to TRBD1 covers 8 bases. V gave up 2 bases and J gave up 7 bases; unmatched junction bases: 10. Looked up from germline, CDR1 is MNHEY and CDR2 is SMNVEV (reference sequence). The CDR3 is 16 amino acids. The DNA for the CDR3 is TGTGCCAGCAGTTTAATTCCAGGGGGCGTTGGACAGCCCCAGCATTTT. Residues: CASSLIPGGVGQPQHF.

The chain couples TRBV6-6 to TRBJ1-2; no clear D. CDR3 length equals 14 residues. V was trimmed by 0 bases and J by 6 bases, leaving 11 bases between them. The germline CDR1 and CDR2 sequences are MNHNY and SVGAGI (reference sequence). CDR3 bases: TGTGCCAGCAGTTACTCTCGGCCCGCCGATGGCTACACCTTC. This gives the protein CASSYSRPADGYTF.

This sequence joins TRBV20-1 and TRBJ1-3; D uncertain. CDR3 length: 11 residues. The germline V gene encodes CDR1 DFQATT and CDR2 SNEGSKA (reference sequence). V shed 3 bases and J shed 8 bases, with 8 bases lying between them. The CDR3 DNA is TGCAGTGCTAGCGGTTGGGACACCATATATTTT. Its protein product is CSASGWDTIYF.

This clone has a handful of counts. This chain joins TRBV13 and TRBJ1-2; 8 nucleotides match TRBD1. This CDR3 spans 15 amino acids. Trimming removed 5 bases from V and 2 bases from J; junction bases left unmatched: 7. Germline values: CDR1 PRHDT, CDR2 FYEKMQ (reference sequence). The CDR3 reads CASSRATGGNYGYTF. For the CDR3, the DNA is TGTGCCAGCAGCCGAGCCACAGGGGGAAACTATGGCTACACCTTC.

The CDR3 DNA is TGTGCCAGCAGCCCCGGGACAGGGGGCGGGGTCTATGGCTACACCTTC. Its protein is CASSPGTGGGVYGYTF. The rearrangement links TRBV5-4 to TRBJ1-2; 12 bases are shared with TRBD1. V lost 4 bases to trimming and J lost 4 bases; unmatched junction nucleotides: 8. In germline, CDR1 is SGHNT, CDR2 YYREEE (reference sequence). The CDR3 runs 16 residues.

V gene TRBV5-1 combines with J gene TRBJ1-3; D not resolved. Germline CDR1 and CDR2: SGHRS and YFSETQ. The CDR3 has 15 residues. V lost 4 bases and J 1 base, leaving 12 bases between the germline ends. The DNA for the CDR3 is TGCGCCAGCAGCCTCGGGGTCAATTCTGGAAACACCATATATTTT. It encodes CASSLGVNSGNTIYF.

This chain joins TRBV28 and TRBJ1-2; 8 nucleotides match TRBD1. In germline, CDR1 is MDHEN, CDR2 SYDVKM. V shed 3 bases and J 3 bases; nucleotides not matched to a gene: 6. The CDR3 spans 15 residues. CDR3 residues: CASSFLDRDYYGYTF. CDR3 DNA: TGTGCCAGCAGTTTCTTGGACAGGGACTACTATGGCTACACCTTC.

The chain combines TRBV7-9 with TRBJ1-4; D unclear. Germline assignment: CDR1 SEHNR and CDR2 FQNEAQ (reference sequence). CDR3 length: 15 residues. Trimming took 5 bases from V and 4 from J, leaving 14 bases between them. The CDR3 loop is CASSPTDGLNEKLFF. CDR3 coding DNA: TGTGCCAGCAGCCCAACGGACGGACTTAATGAAAAACTGTTTTTT. Complete variable domain (other parts from reference TRBV7-9 and TRBJ1-4): DTGVSQNPRHKITKRGQNVTFRCDPISEHNRLYWYRQTLGQGPEFLTYFQNEAQLEKSRLLSDRFSAERPKGSFSTLEIQRTEQGDSAMYLCASSPTDGLNEKLFFGSGTQLSVL.

The chain joins TRBV6-2 or TRBV6-3 to TRBJ2-6; the D is unclear. This CDR3 contains 17 residues. V was cut by 2 bases and J by 0 bases, with 11 bases left in between. The germline V gene encodes CDR1 MNHEY and CDR2 SVGEGT. Here the CDR3 DNA reads TGTGCCAGCAGTTACGGATTGGAGCTCTCTGGGGCCAACGTCCTGACTTTC. It translates to CASSYGLELSGANVLTF.

For this clone: Sequence at one end of the junction differs from germline and may be a read error. V is TRBV7-7 and J is TRBJ2-3; 14 bases fit TRBD2. From germline, CDR1 is SSHAT and CDR2 FNYEAQ (reference sequence). The CDR3 has 15 amino acids. Here the CDR3 DNA reads TGTGCTAGCAGCCTGGGACTAGCGGGGGAGGATACGCAGTATTTT. Translated, it gives CASSLGLAGEDTQYF.

This clone came up a few times. The rearrangement joins TRBV3-1 (or the pseudogene TRBV3-2) to TRBJ1-6; D gene uncertain. Germline V gene sequence: CDR1 LGHDT, CDR2 YNNKEL (reference sequence). Trimming shortened V by 5 bases and J by 7 bases, and 15 bases separated the two germline ends. This CDR3 region has 15 residues. In DNA form, the CDR3 reads TGTGCCAGCAGCTACTCGAGTTTCGGAAATTCACCCCTCCACTTT. Amino acids: CASSYSSFGNSPLHF.

This chain joins TRBV5-1 and TRBJ2-1, with D possibly TRBD2 on 5 matching bases. Germline V gives CDR1 SGHRS, CDR2 YFSETQ. Trimming took 4 bases from V and 0 from J, leaving 11 bases between them. This CDR3 comprises 15 residues. CDR3 residues: CASSGAVSSYNEQFF. DNA for the CDR3: TGCGCCAGCAGCGGAGCGGTTAGCTCCTACAATGAGCAGTTCTTC.

J is TRBJ1-5 and V is TRBV28; 7 bases fit TRBD1. The CDR3 spans 14 residues. Trimming took 4 bases from V and 6 from J; bases not matched to a gene: 6. From germline, CDR1 is MDHEN and CDR2 SYDVKM. The DNA for the CDR3 is TGTGCCAGCAGTTCCCAGGGGGGTGGTCAGCCCCAGCATTTT. The encoded protein is CASSSQGGGQPQHF.

This chain uses TRBV3-1 (or the pseudogene TRBV3-2) with TRBJ2-1, with D possibly TRBD2 on 6 matching bases. The CDR3 runs to 15 residues. The germline V gene has CDR1 LGHDT and CDR2 YNNKEL (reference sequence). The ends were cut back, 2 bases at V and 2 bases at J, with 10 bases in the middle. The CDR3 loop is CASSQSRGTYNEQFF. The CDR3, as DNA: TGTGCCAGCAGCCAAAGCCGGGGGACCTACAATGAGCAGTTCTTC.

The rearrangement uses TRBV3-1 (or the pseudogene TRBV3-2) and TRBJ2-4, with 11 bases lining up with TRBD2. CDR3 size: 20 residues. CDR1 is LGHDT, CDR2 YNNKEL, per germline (reference sequence). The trim removed 0 bases at V and 1 base at J, leaving 11 bases unmatched. The CDR3, as DNA: TGTGCCAGCAGCCAAGATGGAGGGACTAGCGGAATTTCGGCCAAAAACATTCAGTACTTC. Its protein is CASSQDGGTSGISAKNIQYF.

The V gene is TRBV19, the J gene TRBJ1-6; possibly TRBD1 for D (6 bases). Germline CDR1 LNHDA, CDR2 SQIVND (reference sequence). V was clipped by 3 bases and J by 8 bases, with 17 bases between them. This CDR3 spans 16 amino acids. Here the CDR3 reads CASSMIQGRADSPLHF. The CDR3 region has the DNA TGTGCCAGTAGTATGATACAGGGACGCGCCGATTCACCCCTCCACTTT.

CDR3 protein: CASSPSQRTYGTEAFF. In DNA, the CDR3 is TGCGCCAGCAGCCCCTCTCAGAGGACCTACGGCACTGAAGCTTTCTTT. The V call is TRBV4-1, the J call TRBJ1-1; D gene ambiguous. V lost 4 bases, J lost 4 bases, and 19 bases lay in between. The CDR3 has 16 amino acids. Germline CDR1 is MGHRA and CDR2 is YSYEKL.

The CDR3 bases are TGTGCCAGCAGCCCAAGTGGTACAGGAGACACAGATACGCAGTATTTT. Translated: CASSPSGTGDTDTQYF. This chain joins TRBV3-1 (or the pseudogene TRBV3-2) and TRBJ2-3, with D perhaps TRBD1 (5 bases). CDR3 length: 16 amino acids. The V gene lost 4 bases and the J gene lost 2 bases, with 16 bases spanning the gap. Germline values: CDR1 LGHDT, CDR2 YNNKEL (reference sequence).

CDR3 coding DNA: TGTGCCAGCAGCCGTTACGCGATAGCGGGGGGGAAGGACAATGAGCAGTTCTTC. This codes for CASSRYAIAGGKDNEQFF. The chain links TRBV11-3 to TRBJ2-1; 11 nucleotides agree with TRBD2. J gave up 5 bases and V 5 bases, and 14 bases lay outside the gene matches. There are 18 residues in the CDR3. CDR1 and CDR2 (germline): SGHNT, YENEEA.

V is TRBV27 and J is TRBJ1-2; 9 bases fit TRBD1. This CDR3 spans 12 amino acids. The germline V gene has CDR1 MNHEY and CDR2 SMNVEV (reference sequence). The J segment lost 6 bases and the V segment lost 8 bases, leaving 4 bases of the junction unmatched. CDR3 residues: CASYRGQDGYTF. Written as DNA, the CDR3 is TGTGCCAGCTACAGGGGGCAAGATGGCTACACCTTC.

This CDR3 reads CASSQDPAGSTDTQYF. In DNA, the CDR3 is TGTGCCAGCAGCCAAGACCCAGCGGGGAGCACAGATACGCAGTATTTT. The rearrangement links TRBV3-1 (or the pseudogene TRBV3-2) to TRBJ2-3; 7 bases map to TRBD2. V trimming: 0 bases; J trimming: 0 bases; junction bases outside the gene matches: 3. This CDR3 has 16 amino acids. Germline values: CDR1 LGHDT, CDR2 YNNKEL (reference sequence).

The V call is TRBV5-4, the J call TRBJ2-1; 10 nucleotides agree with TRBD2. Germline lookup yields CDR1 SGHNT and CDR2 YYREEE (reference sequence). V was clipped by 0 bases and J by 7 bases; unmatched bases: 4. The length of the CDR3 is 15 residues. The CDR3 sequence: CASSLVGAGGNEQFF. The CDR3 DNA reads as TGTGCCAGCAGCTTGGTGGGAGCGGGGGGGAATGAGCAGTTCTTC.

This clone has more than one count but fewer than ten. The V gene is TRBV9, the J gene TRBJ1-2; D possibly corresponds to TRBD1 (5 bases). Trimming took off 3 bases at V and 4 bases at J, with 13 bases between the two ends. The CDR3 runs 14 residues. The V gene's germline CDR1 is SGDLS and CDR2 YYNGEE. This CDR3 is CASSGSDSRYGYTF. CDR3 nucleotides: TGTGCCAGCAGCGGATCCGACAGCCGCTATGGCTACACCTTC.

V usage is TRBV11-2 and J usage is TRBJ1-1, with D possibly matching TRBD1 (5 bases). Germline CDR1 is SGHAT and CDR2 is FQNNGV. V was cut by 5 bases and J by 0 bases, with 19 bases left in between. There are 17 residues in the CDR3. The CDR3 loop is CASSTILLGTVNTEAFF. The CDR3 nucleotides are TGTGCCAGCAGCACCATATTACTCGGGACGGTGAACACTGAAGCTTTCTTT.

The chain couples TRBV6-5 to TRBJ2-3, with 9 bases fitting TRBD1. Germline CDR1 is MNHEY and CDR2 is SVGAGI. V was pared by 7 bases and J by 2 bases, with 7 bases of the junction left unmatched. CDR3 length: 15 residues. The CDR3 loop reads CASTPGTGYTDTQYF. The CDR3, as DNA: TGTGCCAGCACCCCCGGGACAGGGTACACAGATACGCAGTATTTT.